This is a list of T cell receptor beta chains from one sample in a study of T cells in Graves' hyperthyroidism and ophthalmopathy. TCRdb passed the multiplex PCR reads through MiXCR, listing each CDR3 protein once. The sample yields around 580,000 distinct CDR3 sequences, over 15% seen once. Sample: blood. Source of these receptors: a young woman with Graves' hyperthyroidism. Both conserved end residues are part of each CDR3. Fields, in order: J gene, D gene, clone size, V gene, CDR3 DNA, CDR3 protein. D genes are given only for firm matches. Size tells how often a clone was seen (once, few, many) or the class of an expanded clone, and some rows leave it out.

TRBJ2-7	-	few	TRBV10-3	TGTGCCACCCAACGAGGGGGGAGCAATTACGAGCAGTACTTC	CATQRGGSNYEQYF
TRBJ1-6	-	-	TRBV20-1	TGCAGTGCTAGCGCGGGGGGGGTTCCCAATTCACCCCTCCACTTT	CSASAGGVPNSPLHF
TRBJ2-7	-	many	TRBV10-3	TGTGCCATCAGTGAGTCGACGGGGACCTACGAGCAGTACTTC	CAISESTGTYEQYF
TRBJ2-1	TRBD2	many	TRBV10-3	TGTGCCATCAGTGAGGAGCGGGACGGCGATGAGCAGTTCTTC	CAISEERDGDEQFF
TRBJ2-5	-	-	TRBV2	TGTGCCAGCAGTGCGCAGCCCCAAGAGACCCAGTACTTC	CASSAQPQETQYF
TRBJ2-5	-	few	TRBV11-2	TGTGCCAGCAGCCGGAAAGCCGTGTTAGATACTGATCGTGAGACCCAGTACTTC	CASSRKAVLDTDRETQYF
TRBJ1-1	-	few	TRBV30	-	CAWSFGAGSGTEAFF
TRBJ1-2	-	many	TRBV28	TGTGCCAGCAGCCCCCGGGCCAGGTACTATGGCTACACCTTC	CASSPRARYYGYTF
TRBJ2-2	-	-	TRBV5-1	TGCGCCAGCAGCTGGGACCCGGCGGGCTTGAGCACCGGGGAGCTGTTTTTT	CASSWDPAGLSTGELFF
TRBJ2-7	-	many	TRBV29-1	TGCAGCGTTGAAGTTATCGGCAGGGACCTCTACGAGCAGTACTTC	CSVEVIGRDLYEQYF
TRBJ2-2	-	-	TRBV3-1	TGTGCCAGCAGCCGCGCGAACACCGGGGAGCTGTTTTTT	CASSRANTGELFF
TRBJ1-2	-	-	TRBV29-1	TGCAGCGTTGATAAGGGGATCAACTATGGCTACACCTTC	CSVDKGINYGYTF
TRBJ1-2	TRBD1	many	TRBV27	TGTGCCAGCAGTTTCAGGGGGTACAATGGCTACACCTTC	CASSFRGYNGYTF
TRBJ1-5	TRBD1	many	TRBV27	TGTGCCAGTAGACAGGGGGCGGGTAGCAATCAGCCCCAGCATTTT	CASRQGAGSNQPQHF
TRBJ2-3	TRBD2	many	TRBV20-1	TGCAGTGCTAGAGATCTACTAGCGCAAGATACGCAGTATTTT	CSARDLLAQDTQYF
TRBJ1-2	-	few	TRBV20-1	TGCAGTGCTCACCCCCCAATAACTACCTATGGCTACACCTTC	CSAHPPITTYGYTF
TRBJ2-7	TRBD2	-	TRBV2	TGTGCCAGCAGAGGACTAGCGGGGGGCGAGCAGTACTTC	CASRGLAGGEQYF
TRBJ2-3	-	many	TRBV5-5	TGTGCCAGCAGCTTCGGCGGCGCCGGTCAATATACGCAGTATTTT	CASSFGGAGQYTQYF
TRBJ2-3	TRBD1	many	TRBV6-4	TGTGCCAGCAGTGACTCGACAGGGGCAGATACGCAGTATTTT	CASSDSTGADTQYF
TRBJ2-1	-	many	TRBV20-1	TGCAGTGCTAGGGTGAGGGCTAGCCCTGCGCAGTTCTTC	CSARVRASPAQFF
TRBJ2-3	TRBD2	-	TRBV7-6	TGTGCCAGCAGCTTCCTACCGGTGGGAGCGGGGGGTACGAATACGCAGTATTTT	CASSFLPVGAGGTNTQYF
TRBJ2-7	-	-	TRBV4-1	TGCGCCAGCAGCCAAACAGGGATCTCCTACGAGCAGTACTTC	CASSQTGISYEQYF
TRBJ2-1	-	many	TRBV4-1	TGCGCCAGCAGCCAATGGGAACAGCAGCCCTACAATGAGCAGTTCTTC	CASSQWEQQPYNEQFF
TRBJ2-2	-	-	TRBV9	TGTGCCAGCAGCGCCCTTCCGGGGATGAACACCGGGGAGCTGTTTTTT	CASSALPGMNTGELFF
TRBJ1-3	-	-	TRBV19	TGTGCCAGTAGATCGGGGGCCTCTGGAAACACCATATATTTT	CASRSGASGNTIYF
TRBJ2-3	-	many	TRBV10-2	TGCGCCAGCAGGGATCGCGGCGCCCAACGGGGAGATACGCAGTATTTT	CASRDRGAQRGDTQYF
TRBJ2-1	-	many	TRBV20-1	TGCAGTGCTAGACGGGGTGAGCAGTTCTTC	CSARRGEQFF
TRBJ1-1	-	many	TRBV7-8	TGTGCCAGCAGCTTAGACAGGGCCCCTGAAGCTTTCTTT	CASSLDRAPEAFF
TRBJ1-2	TRBD1	few	TRBV19	TGTGCCAGTAGTAGTCCTCGACAGGGGCCCTTCTATGGCTACACCTTC	CASSSPRQGPFYGYTF
TRBJ2-7	TRBD2	many	TRBV12-3/TRBV12-4	TGTGCCAGCAGCAAACTAGCGGGAGCCTACGAGCAGTACTTC	CASSKLAGAYEQYF
TRBJ2-5	TRBD1	once	TRBV7-7	TGTGCCAGCAGCTTAGTCGGGACAGAGAAAGAGACCCAGTACTTC	CASSLVGTEKETQYF
TRBJ2-3	TRBD2	many	TRBV5-1	TGCGCCAGCAGCCAGGGACTAGCGGGAGCGGGCACAGATACGCAGTATTTT	CASSQGLAGAGTDTQYF
TRBJ2-2	-	-	TRBV7-9	TGTGCCAGCAGCTTAGGCTACTCCACCGGGGAGCTGTTTTTT	CASSLGYSTGELFF
TRBJ1-1	-	few	TRBV30	TGTGCCTGGAGTACGGGAACGGGACTTAAAGCTTTCTTT	CAWSTGTGLKAFF
TRBJ2-1	-	-	TRBV29-1	TGCAGCGTTGACTTGTCTCCCTACAATGAGCAGCTCTTC	CSVDLSPYNEQLF
TRBJ2-2	TRBD2	-	TRBV10-2	TGCGCCAGCGGGGAGTTAGCGGGAATTAACACCGGGGAGCTGTTTTTT	CASGELAGINTGELFF
TRBJ2-1	-	many	TRBV11-2	TGTGCCAGCAGCTTAGACGGGTATGAGCAGTTCTTC	CASSLDGYEQFF
TRBJ2-5	TRBD2	-	TRBV18	TGTGCCAGCTCACCAAGTCCCCCGACTAGCGCATACCAAGAGACCCAGTACTTC	CASSPSPPTSAYQETQYF
TRBJ2-5	-	-	TRBV28	TGTGCCAGCAGTTTACCATGGGAGACCCAGTACTTC	CASSLPWETQYF
TRBJ2-5	-	-	TRBV5-5	TGTGCCAGCAGCTTGGCCGCGGACAGATTCCAAGAGACCCAGTACTTC	CASSLAADRFQETQYF
TRBJ2-7	-	few	TRBV3-1	TGTGCCAGCAGCCAAGATCTCGGCGGGTCCCCCTACGAGCAGTACTTC	CASSQDLGGSPYEQYF
TRBJ2-2	TRBD1	-	TRBV10-3	TGTGCCGCAACAGGGGGCAACGGGGAGCTGTTTTTT	CAATGGNGELFF
TRBJ2-2	TRBD1	-	TRBV20-1	TGCAGTGTTTCAAGGGGACAGGATGATTTCGGGGAGCTGTTTTTT	CSVSRGQDDFGELFF
TRBJ2-5	TRBD2	few	TRBV7-9	TGTGCCAGCAGCTTAGCCTTCGGACGGGAGGGAGAGACCCAGTACTTC	CASSLAFGREGETQYF
TRBJ1-1	TRBD1	many	TRBV29-1	TGCAGCGTAGCGGACAGGGAATCCGCTGAAGCTTTCTTT	CSVADRESAEAFF
TRBJ2-7	TRBD1	many	TRBV2	TGTGCCAGCACGGGACAGGGGGCTTTCGAGCAGTACTTC	CASTGQGAFEQYF
TRBJ2-7	-	once	TRBV20-1	TGCAGTGCGCCCAAGGTGGGGGCCCCGATCTACGAGCAGTACTTC	CSAPKVGAPIYEQYF